A selection of T cell receptor beta chains follows, all from one sample in a study of shared clonotypes between healthy human individuals. The repertoire was sequenced with immunoSEQ multiplex PCR; TCRdb's copy has only in-frame clones and lacks some. The profile shows 90,000 to 150,000 clones, 55% to 70% of them singletons. The sequenced sample was memory CD8+ T cells sorted from blood. These receptor sequences come from a woman under 40 in good health. The CDR3 runs from the conserved cysteine through the conserved F or W. D genes are given only for firm matches. Some rows mark clone size as missing; the rest say once, few, many or name a class of expanded clone.

clone_size	d_call	v_call	j_call	cdr3_aa	cdr3_nt
many	TRBD2	TRBV10-3	TRBJ2-7	CASRPGLAGRYEQYF	TGTGCCAGCAGGCCGGGACTAGCGGGACGCTACGAGCAGTACTTC
-	-	TRBV5-4	TRBJ2-2	CASSRIRDSNTGELFF	TGTGCCAGCAGTCGAATCCGGGACTCAAACACCGGGGAGCTGTTTTTT
-	-	TRBV28	TRBJ1-1	CASSLFGTRFGSRDTEAFF	TGTGCCAGCAGTTTATTCGGTACTCGGTTCGGCAGCCGGGACACTGAAGCTTTCTTT
-	-	TRBV14	TRBJ1-2	CASSQIGDYGYTF	TGTGCCAGCAGCCAAATAGGAGACTATGGCTACACCTTC
many	-	TRBV4-3	TRBJ1-1	CASSASTGNTEAFF	TGCGCCAGCAGCGCGTCGACGGGGAACACTGAAGCTTTCTTT
-	-	TRBV4-1	TRBJ1-4	CASSQDSQTNEKLFF	TGCGCCAGCAGCCAAGACTCACAGACTAATGAAAAACTGTTTTTT
-	-	TRBV5-4	TRBJ1-4	CASSLGLGGNEKLFF	TGTGCCAGCAGCTTGGGTTTGGGGGGTAATGAAAAACTGTTTTTT
-	TRBD1	TRBV28	TRBJ1-2	CASSNRGNYGYTF	TGTGCCAGCAGTAACAGGGGGAACTATGGCTACACCTTC
many	-	TRBV15	TRBJ2-7	CATSRATEGNEQYF	TGTGCCACCAGCAGAGCGACTGAAGGGAACGAGCAGTACTTC
-	TRBD2	TRBV5-1	TRBJ2-1	CASSLYYPSGGPREQFF	TGCGCCAGCAGCTTGTATTATCCTAGCGGAGGCCCGAGAGAGCAGTTCTTC
-	-	TRBV7-6	TRBJ1-2	CASSLLGFGYGYTF	TGTGCCAGCAGCTTGCTCGGTTTTGGCTATGGCTACACCTTC
few	-	TRBV29-1	TRBJ2-1	CSVDGNWANEQFF	TGCAGCGTTGACGGAAATTGGGCCAATGAGCAGTTCTTC
-	TRBD2	TRBV15	TRBJ2-5	CATSRVFVGGPFTKTQYF	TGTGCCACCAGCAGAGTCTTTGTGGGAGGGCCTTTTACAAAGACCCAGTACTTC
-	-	TRBV5-1	TRBJ1-2	CASSLDHGGAHGYTF	TGCGCCAGCAGCTTGGACCATGGGGGGGCCCATGGCTACACCTTC
-	-	TRBV7-9	TRBJ2-3	CASSPLRKGTDTQYF	TGTGCCAGCAGCCCGCTTCGAAAGGGGACAGATACGCAGTATTTT
-	TRBD2	TRBV14	TRBJ2-2	CASSQSPGLVNTGELFF	TGTGCCAGCAGCCAAAGCCCGGGACTAGTGAACACCGGGGAGCTGTTTTTT
-	-	TRBV28	TRBJ2-1	CASSITWGIHNEQFF	TGTGCCAGCAGCATAACGTGGGGCATTCACAATGAGCAGTTCTTC
-	-	TRBV14	TRBJ1-1	CASSQGDPRNTEAFF	TGTGCCAGCAGCCAAGGGGACCCCAGGAACACTGAAGCTTTCTTT
-	-	TRBV5-1	TRBJ1-2	CASSLTGSYGYTF	TGCGCCAGCAGCTTGACAGGGTCCTATGGCTACACCTTC
once	-	TRBV28	TRBJ1-1	CASSLNGVRTEAFF	TGTGCCAGCAGTTTAAATGGGGTCCGCACTGAAGCTTTCTTT
-	-	TRBV5-1	TRBJ1-1	CASSLVGISKGNTEAFF	TGCGCCAGCAGCTTGGTGGGGATCTCCAAGGGTAACACTGAAGCTTTCTTT
few	-	TRBV9	TRBJ1-5	CASSVAGGDQPQHF	TGTGCCAGCAGCGTAGCGGGGGGGGATCAGCCCCAGCATTTT
-	-	TRBV11-2	TRBJ2-7	CASTQGPRVTYEQYF	TGTGCCAGCACCCAAGGACCGCGGGTAACCTACGAGCAGTACTTC
many	TRBD1	TRBV27	TRBJ2-3	CASRGLTLGQDTQYF	TGTGCCAGCAGGGGGCTCACCCTGGGACAGGATACGCAGTATTTT
-	TRBD1	TRBV5-1	TRBJ2-5	CASSSAGGVETQYF	TGCGCCAGCAGCTCCGCAGGGGGAGTGGAGACCCAGTACTTC
-	TRBD2	TRBV29-1	TRBJ2-1	CSVEGSTLAGDEQFF	TGCAGCGTTGAAGGAAGCACGCTAGCGGGGGATGAGCAGTTCTTC
-	-	TRBV5-5	TRBJ2-1	CASSFRDEQFF	TGTGCCAGCAGCTTTAGGGATGAGCAGTTCTTC
-	TRBD1	TRBV11-2	TRBJ2-7	CASSRQDRGGEQYF	TGTGCCAGCAGCCGCCAAGACAGGGGCGGTGAGCAGTACTTC
few	-	TRBV11-2	TRBJ1-1	CASSLTSGGFPEAFF	TGTGCCAGCAGCTTAACGTCCGGAGGGTTCCCTGAAGCTTTCTTT
many	TRBD1	TRBV15	TRBJ2-6	CATSDRQGSGANVLTF	TGTGCCACCAGCGACCGACAGGGCTCTGGGGCCAACGTCCTGACTTTC
-	TRBD2	TRBV4-1	TRBJ2-5	CASSQGPGGSETQYF	TGCGCCAGCAGCCAAGGTCCGGGAGGGTCAGAGACCCAGTACTTC
-	TRBD1	TRBV5-8	TRBJ1-4	CASSFATGGVNEKLFF	TGTGCCAGCAGCTTTGCGACAGGGGGCGTTAATGAAAAACTGTTTTTT
-	TRBD2	TRBV5-6	TRBJ2-7	CASSRGDSYEQYF	TGTGCCAGCAGCCGGGGGGACTCCTACGAGCAGTACTTC
-	-	TRBV13	TRBJ2-1	CASRQFPEYNEQFF	TGTGCCAGCAGGCAGTTCCCAGAGTACAATGAGCAGTTCTTC
once	TRBD2	TRBV7-9	TRBJ2-7	CAEFRSSGEIYEQYF	TGTGCCGAGTTTCGGTCTAGCGGGGAAATTTACGAGCAGTACTTC
-	-	TRBV6-5	TRBJ1-1	CASSYLLNTEAFF	TGTGCCAGCAGTTACCTATTGAACACTGAAGCTTTCTTT
-	-	TRBV27	TRBJ2-5	CASSLSEIETQYF	TGTGCCAGCAGTTTGAGCGAGATAGAGACCCAGTACTTC
few	-	TRBV28	TRBJ2-5	CASSLSVFETQYF	TGTGCCAGCAGTTTATCCGTATTTGAGACCCAGTACTTC
-	-	TRBV5-1	TRBJ2-3	CASSLTSWGTDTQYF	TGCGCCAGCAGCTTGACTAGTTGGGGCACAGATACGCAGTATTTT
-	-	TRBV2	TRBJ1-5	CASRVQRDQPQHF	TGTGCCAGCAGGGTTCAGAGGGATCAGCCCCAGCATTTT
-	TRBD2	TRBV7-3	TRBJ2-2	CASSLSGSNTGELFF	TGTGCCAGCAGCTTAAGCGGGAGTAACACCGGGGAGCTGTTTTTT
-	-	TRBV19	TRBJ2-3	CASSRIGDTQYF	TGTGCCAGTAGTCGTATCGGAGATACGCAGTATTTT
-	-	TRBV2	TRBJ2-5	CASYRRGVETQYF	TGTGCCAGCTATCGGAGGGGGGTAGAGACCCAGTACTTC
-	TRBD2	TRBV25-1	TRBJ2-7	CASSAPGTSGSYEQYF	TGTGCTAGCAGCGCCCCCGGGACTAGCGGGAGTTACGAGCAGTACTTC
few	TRBD2	TRBV28	TRBJ2-3	CASSPLRTSGSTDTQYF	TGTGCCAGCAGTCCCCTACGGACTAGCGGCAGCACAGATACGCAGTATTTT